The 27 T cell receptor beta chains below come from one sample, sequenced in a study of OX40 agonist ivuxolimab in advanced cancers. Produced via immunoSEQ multiplex PCR; TCRdb's table is partial and in-frame only. This repertoire shows around 36,000 clones, around four fifths found once; its top ten account for less than 25%. Sequenced material: CD4+ or CD8+ T cells sorted from blood, taken in a trial of the OX40 agonist ivuxolimab. These receptors were collected from an adult with an advanced solid tumor such as melanoma, head and neck, liver or kidney cancer.

The genes are TRBV10-2 and TRBJ2-3; possibly TRBD2 for D (7 bases). V lost 0 bases and J lost 4, with 14 bases in between. This CDR3 spans 16 amino acids. Germline V gene lookup returns CDR1 WSHSY and CDR2 SAAADI. The CDR3 region has the DNA TGCGCCAGCAGTGAGTCGGAGGGGGGAGGGTCAGATACGCAGTATTTT. This codes for CASSESEGGGSDTQYF.

CDR3 in DNA: TGTGCCAGCAGCTTAGACACGGAGAATTGGAATGAGCAGTTCTTC. Amino acid sequence: CASSLDTENWNEQFF. The chain is built from TRBV7-8 and TRBJ2-1; D is uncertain. This CDR3 region has 15 residues. V lost 1 base, J lost 7 bases, and 14 bases lay in between. Per the germline V gene, CDR1 is SGHVS and CDR2 is FQNEAQ.

The chain joins TRBV28 to TRBJ2-1; 7 nucleotides match TRBD1. After removal of 6 bases from V and 7 bases from J, the junction contained 3 bases not matched to a gene. CDR1 is MDHEN, CDR2 SYDVKM, per germline. This CDR3 is 12 amino acids long. In DNA form, the CDR3 reads TGTGCCAGCAGCCCGGGACAGAATGAGCAGTTCTTC. This encodes CASSPGQNEQFF.

The sample holds one count of this clone. The chain recombines TRBV13 with TRBJ2-2; TRBD1 or TRBD2 may be the D gene (5 bases each). V was cut by 5 bases and J by 3 bases, with 10 bases left in between. This CDR3 has 14 residues. Germline assignment: CDR1 PRHDT and CDR2 FYEKMQ (reference sequence). The CDR3 spells CASSVRGDTGELFF. The CDR3 DNA reads TGTGCCAGCAGCGTCAGAGGGGACACCGGGGAGCTGTTTTTT. The full variable domain, its missing parts supplied by reference TRBV13 and TRBJ2-2, is AAGVIQSPRHLIKEKRETATLKCYPIPRHDTVYWYQQGPGQDPQFLISFYEKMQSDKGSIPDRFSAQQFSDYHSELNMSSLELGDSALYFCASSVRGDTGELFFGEGSRLTVL.

The CDR3 reads CASSQLLSTDTQYF. The CDR3 DNA reads TGTGCCAGCAGCCAGCTCCTGTCCACAGATACGCAGTATTTT. The chain combines TRBV14 with TRBJ2-3, with no clear D. CDR1 and CDR2 from the germline V gene are SGHDN and FVKESK. The CDR3 length is 14 residues. Trimming took off 3 bases at V and 2 bases at J, with 9 bases between the two ends.

The genes are TRBV28 and TRBJ1-5; unclear D gene. Between the trimmed V and J ends, which lost 11 bases and 4 bases, there was a span of 18 bases. This CDR3 is 14 amino acids long. CDR1 MDHEN and CDR2 SYDVKM come from the germline V gene. In DNA form, the CDR3 reads TGTGCCGCGAACCGCCAGGTTTTTAATCAGCCCCAGCATTTT. Translation gives CAANRQVFNQPQHF. The variable domain in full, completed from reference TRBV28 and TRBJ1-5, reads DVKVTQSSRYLVKRTGEKVFLECVQDMDHENMFWYRQDPGLGLRLIYFSYDVKMKEKGDIPEGYSVSREKKERFSLILESASTNQTSMYLCAANRQVFNQPQHFGDGTRLSIL.

The chain uses TRBV28 and TRBJ2-2, with a tentative D call TRBD2 (5 bases). The CDR3 is 12 residues long. V lost 7 bases and J lost 7, with 10 bases in between. Germline CDR1 MDHEN, CDR2 SYDVKM. The CDR3 loop is CASTAVSGELFF. The CDR3 DNA reads TGTGCCAGCACAGCGGTGAGCGGGGAGCTGTTTTTT.

The chain couples TRBV7-2 to TRBJ2-1, with D possibly TRBD2 on 6 matching bases. V dropped 4 bases and J dropped 0 bases, with 13 bases sitting between them. The CDR3 has 16 amino acids. Germline-derived CDR1 and CDR2 are SGHTA and FQGNSA. In DNA form, the CDR3 reads TGTGCCAGCAGCTCCCTTAGCGGAAGCTCCTACAATGAGCAGTTCTTC. The encoded protein is CASSSLSGSSYNEQFF.

CDR3 coding DNA: TGTGCCAGCAGTGAAGGAGGGAAGGAGCAGTACTTC. Its translation: CASSEGGKEQYF. The gene calls are TRBV2 and TRBJ2-7, with D possibly being TRBD2 (5 bases). V was cut by 1 base and J by 7 bases, with 8 bases left in between. From germline, CDR1 is SNHLY and CDR2 FYNNEI. The CDR3 length is 12 residues.

The rearrangement joins TRBV9 to TRBJ1-5, with D maybe TRBD1 (6 bases). The CDR3 has 15 residues. V shed 0 bases and J shed 2 bases, with 9 bases lying between them. The germline V gene encodes CDR1 SGDLS and CDR2 YYNGEE. The CDR3 is CASSVDGGRNQPQHF. The DNA for the CDR3 is TGTGCCAGCAGCGTAGATGGGGGCCGCAATCAGCCCCAGCATTTT. The full variable domain, rest sourced from reference TRBV9 and TRBJ1-5, is DSGVTQTPKHLITATGQRVTLRCSPRSGDLSVYWYQQSLDQGLQFLIQYYNGEERAKGNILERFSAQQFPDLHSELNLSSLELGDSALYFCASSVDGGRNQPQHFGDGTRLSIL.

V and J are TRBV19 and TRBJ2-1; weak D call: TRBD1 (6 bases). Deletions cut 8 bases from V and 3 bases from J, with 14 bases between. This CDR3 comprises 14 residues. Per germline, CDR1 LNHDA and CDR2 SQIVND (reference sequence). The CDR3: CASASGTYYNEQFF. CDR3 in DNA: TGTGCCAGTGCCTCGGGGACATACTACAATGAGCAGTTCTTC.

The chain recombines TRBV13 with TRBJ2-2; TRBD1 might be the D (5 bases). CDR1 and CDR2 from the germline V gene are PRHDT and FYEKMQ (reference sequence). CDR3 length equals 15 residues. Trimming stripped 4 bases from V and 7 bases from J, with 16 bases between. Here the CDR3 DNA reads TGTGCCAGCAGCTCCCGACAGACTGTGGGCGGGGAGCTGTTTTTT. Protein sequence: CASSSRQTVGGELFF.

On this clone: One end of the junction does not line up with germline, which may come from a read error. The chain combines TRBV7-7 with TRBJ2-1, with 7 positions matching TRBD2. CDR1 and CDR2 from the germline V gene are SSHAT and FNYEAQ (reference sequence). This CDR3 contains 16 residues. The CDR3 DNA reads as TGTGCTAGCAGCCCCTATGGGGGGGGGTCTGCGGGTGAGCAGTTCTTC. Its translation is CASSPYGGGSAGEQFF.

The chain recombines TRBV28 with TRBJ1-1; D is possibly TRBD1 (6 bases). The CDR3 has 15 residues. Trimming removed 6 bases from V and 5 bases from J, with 19 bases in between. Germline assignment: CDR1 MDHEN and CDR2 SYDVKM. The CDR3 DNA follows: TGTGCCAGCAGGCCTACGGGACTCACAGGGACTGAAGCTTTCTTT. This codes for CASRPTGLTGTEAFF.

The V and J genes are TRBV27 and TRBJ2-1; 7 bases fit TRBD2. Per germline, CDR1 MNHEY and CDR2 SMNVEV (reference sequence). This CDR3 comprises 14 residues. With 6 bases clipped from V and 4 bases from J, the junction kept 6 bases outside the gene matches. The CDR3, as DNA: TGTGCCAGCAGGGCGGGGGTGGAATACAATGAGCAGTTCTTC. This gives the protein CASRAGVEYNEQFF.

This sequence joins TRBV5-6 and TRBJ1-1; no firm D call. Germline lookup yields CDR1 SGHDT and CDR2 YYEEEE. Trimming took 4 bases from V and 0 from J, leaving 10 bases between them. This CDR3 has 14 residues. The CDR3 reads CASSLSPVNTEAFF. The CDR3 nucleotides read TGTGCCAGCAGCCTCAGCCCAGTGAACACTGAAGCTTTCTTT.

V gene TRBV6-5 combines with J gene TRBJ2-2; no definite D call. V lost 0 bases, J lost 7 bases, and 6 bases lay in between. Looked up from germline, CDR1 is MNHEY and CDR2 is SVGAGI. This CDR3 spans 13 amino acids. The CDR3 DNA follows: TGTGCCAGCAGTTACTCGACGGACGGGGAGCTGTTTTTT. Its protein is CASSYSTDGELFF.

As concerns this clone: Other DNA sequences from this sample encode an identical CDR3 as well. The chain couples TRBV27 to TRBJ1-2; D remains ambiguous. CDR3 length equals 13 residues. Trimming removed 2 bases from V and 2 bases from J, with 6 bases in between. Per germline, CDR1 MNHEY and CDR2 SMNVEV (reference sequence). CDR3 nucleotide sequence: TGTGCCAGCAGTTTAAAGGGAAACTATGGCTACACCTTC. Translating it yields CASSLKGNYGYTF.

CDR3 in amino acids: CASSQDQGPNTEAFF. CDR3 in DNA: TGCGCCAGCAGCCAAGACCAGGGGCCGAACACTGAAGCTTTCTTT. This sequence joins TRBV4-3 and TRBJ1-1, with a weak D call TRBD1 (6 bases). The germline V and J ends were trimmed by 0 bases and 1 base, with 9 bases remaining between them. This CDR3 spans 15 amino acids. CDR1 LGHNA and CDR2 YSLEER come from the germline V gene.

The rearrangement joins TRBV5-4 to TRBJ2-7; TRBD2 is a possible D gene (5 bases). The CDR3 has 13 amino acids. Trimming took 0 bases from V and 7 from J, leaving 11 bases between them. Per the germline V gene, CDR1 is SGHNT and CDR2 is YYREEE (reference sequence). CDR3 coding DNA: TGTGCCAGCAGCTTGGGGACTCCGGGAGAGCAGTACTTC. Amino acid sequence: CASSLGTPGEQYF.

The chain recombines TRBV7-9 with TRBJ1-1; no clear D. This CDR3 spans 11 amino acids. The V gene's germline CDR1 is SEHNR and CDR2 FQNEAQ (reference sequence). V was shortened by 0 bases and J by 8 bases, with 4 bases between the two germline ends. CDR3 amino acids: CASSLAPEAFF. The CDR3 DNA is TGTGCCAGCAGCTTAGCCCCCGAAGCTTTCTTT.

J is TRBJ2-3 and V is TRBV4-1; TRBD2 aligns across 8 bases. The V and J ends lost 4 bases and 0 bases, in that order; junction bases with no gene match: 3. Germline CDR1 reads MGHRA; CDR2 reads YSYEKL. This CDR3 comprises 15 residues. The CDR3 nucleotides read TGCGCCAGCAGCCCAAGCGGGAGTAGCACAGATACGCAGTATTTT. It translates to CASSPSGSSTDTQYF.

This clone was counted only a few times. The CDR3 DNA reads as TGTGCCAGCAGTTTCTTACAGGGGAACACCGGGGAGCTGTTTTTT. It codes for CASSFLQGNTGELFF. This chain joins TRBV27 and TRBJ2-2; maybe TRBD1 (6 bases). The CDR3 runs 15 residues. V gave up 3 bases and J gave up 1 base, with 9 bases separating them. The germline V gene has CDR1 MNHEY and CDR2 SMNVEV (reference sequence).

Here the CDR3 DNA reads TGTGCCAGCCGAAGGGACAGCTACAATGAGCAGTTCTTC. Its protein product is CASRRDSYNEQFF. The chain has TRBV5-4 and TRBJ2-1; 7 nucleotides line up with TRBD1. This CDR3 has 13 residues. Germline loops: CDR1 SGHNT, CDR2 YYREEE (reference sequence). With 7 bases clipped from V and 3 bases from J, the junction kept 4 bases outside the gene matches.

This chain joins TRBV9 and TRBJ2-3; D might be TRBD1 or TRBD2, each matching 5 bases. Germline loops: CDR1 SGDLS, CDR2 YYNGEE. The length of the CDR3 is 15 residues. The ends were cut back, 3 bases at V and 0 bases at J, with 11 bases in the middle. CDR3 sequence reads: CASSGGTGSTDTQYF. CDR3 coding DNA: TGTGCCAGCAGCGGAGGGACGGGGAGCACAGATACGCAGTATTTT.

The rearrangement uses TRBV19 and TRBJ1-1, with 8 bases aligning to TRBD1. The CDR3 covers 13 residues. V was pared by 6 bases and J by 7 bases, with 7 bases of the junction left unmatched. Germline values: CDR1 LNHDA, CDR2 SQIVND (reference sequence). CDR3 sequence (DNA): TGTGCCAGTAGAACGGGACAGGTCCTTGAAGCTTTCTTT. It yields the protein CASRTGQVLEAFF.

This sequence joins TRBV5-1 and TRBJ1-2; 9 nucleotides agree with TRBD1. Germline CDR1 SGHRS, CDR2 YFSETQ. The CDR3 consists of 17 residues. The trim removed 0 bases at V and 3 bases at J, leaving 9 bases unmatched. In DNA form, the CDR3 reads TGCGCCAGCAGCTTGGGACAGGGGGTCGATAGGCACTATGGCTACACCTTC. Protein sequence: CASSLGQGVDRHYGYTF.